The clone carrying this TCR beta chain was observed a single time. Germline assignment: CDR1 MNHEY and CDR2 SVGAGI. The CDR3 totals 14 residues. The J segment lost 5 bases and the V segment lost 5 bases, leaving 8 bases of the junction unmatched. These data are taken from a study of blood T cell repertoires in COVID-19. Authors' data handling: Reference gene primers were amplified, and this amplification served to estimate nucleated cell counts. TCRdb keeps only in-frame clones here, not all; method: immunoSEQ multiplex PCR. The V and J calls and the clone size are those of that table, but D and trimming were determined from the DNA. Among approximately 210,000 clones listed, about 88% were seen once.

The sequence was obtained from a woman in her forties with acute or convalescent COVID-19. The chain joins TRBV6-5 to TRBJ1-2; TRBD1 agrees at 7 bases. Sequencing input: peripheral blood. The CDR3: CASSPQDRLYGYTF. CDR3 nucleotide sequence: TGTGCCAGCAGTCCTCAGGACAGGCTTTATGGCTACACCTTC.